The rows below give T cell receptor beta chains drawn from one sample of a study of T cell repertoires in cytomegalovirus infection. These receptors have no known antigen. Each CDR3 protein is one row after TCRdb ran MiXCR on the reads. The table records just over 450,000 distinct CDR3 sequences, more than 40% of them present only once. The sequencing used cultured PBMCs, collected from culture after CMV antigen stimulation. These TCRs come from a human donor in good health (CMV status not recorded). Some clones in this sample may be carry-over from other donors' samples. Both conserved end residues are part of each CDR3. The order of the fields is V gene, J gene, D gene, clone size, CDR3 length, CDR3 protein, CDR3 DNA. The D gene is left open where the match is weak. Clone size is given for some rows only: seen once, a few or many times, or a class if the clone is expanded.

TRBV24-1	TRBJ2-3	-	-	13	CATSGGPTDTQYF	TGTGCCACCAGTGGGGGGCCCACAGATACGCAGTATTTT
TRBV6-1	TRBJ2-1	TRBD2	-	16	CASSEQLAGVGNEQFF	TGTGCCAGCAGTGAACAGCTAGCGGGAGTTGGCAATGAGCAGTTCTTC
TRBV7-9	TRBJ2-2	TRBD1	-	15	CASSSDRGDTGELFF	TGTGCCAGCAGCTCGGACAGGGGAGACACCGGGGAGCTGTTTTTT
TRBV6-5	TRBJ2-3	-	few	15	CASSYKGDPWDTQYF	TGTGCCAGCAGTTACAAGGGGGACCCCTGGGATACGCAGTATTTT
TRBV4-1	TRBJ1-2	-	-	14	CASSQDILSYGYTF	TGCGCCAGCAGCCAAGATATCCTATCCTATGGCTACACCTTC
TRBV2	TRBJ2-7	-	-	12	CASRTSSYEQYF	TGTGCCAGCAGGACATCCTCCTACGAGCAGTACTTC
TRBV28	TRBJ1-5	-	-	15	CASSPVRGGDQPQHF	TGTGCCAGCAGTCCTGTTCGGGGGGGGGATCAGCCCCAGCATTTT
TRBV12-3/TRBV12-4	TRBJ2-3	-	-	18	CASSLEGRWDHPADTQYF	TGTGCCAGCAGTTTAGAAGGGCGGTGGGACCACCCGGCAGATACGCAGTATTTT
TRBV7-9	TRBJ2-7	-	-	15	CASSLGGLRTYEQYF	TGTGCCAGCAGCTTAGGAGGACTGAGGACCTACGAGCAGTACTTC
TRBV7-2	TRBJ2-3	TRBD2	many	15	CASSFELAGTDTQYF	TGTGCCAGCAGCTTCGAACTAGCGGGCACAGATACGCAGTATTTT
TRBV20-1	TRBJ2-2	-	-	15	CSARVSSGNTGELFF	TGCAGTGCTAGAGTATCCAGCGGGAACACCGGGGAGCTGTTTTTT
TRBV12-5	TRBJ2-7	-	-	11	CASGLEEPAYF	TGTGCTAGTGGTTTGGAAGAGCCAGCCTACTTC
TRBV6-5	TRBJ1-1	TRBD1	-	16	CASLLTPGQKNTEAFF	TGTGCCAGCCTACTGACTCCGGGACAGAAGAACACTGAAGCTTTCTTT
TRBV12-3/TRBV12-4	TRBJ1-1	-	few	14	CASSWGGGAPEAFF	TGTGCCAGCAGTTGGGGGGGGGGCGCCCCTGAAGCTTTCTTT
TRBV7-2	TRBJ2-3	-	-	15	CASSLLGAITDTQYF	TGTGCCAGCAGCTTACTCGGGGCAATCACAGATACGCAGTATTTT
TRBV29-1	TRBJ2-5	-	-	15	CSVEDRGAPQETQYF	TGCAGCGTTGAAGATCGTGGGGCCCCGCAAGAGACCCAGTACTTC
TRBV7-2	TRBJ2-1	-	many	15	CASSPGRSSYNEQFF	TGTGCCAGCAGCCCGGGGCGTAGCTCCTACAATGAGCAGTTCTTC
TRBV7-9	TRBJ1-5	-	-	13	CASSRGEDQPQHF	TGTGCCAGCAGCCGGGGGGAGGATCAGCCCCAGCATTTT
TRBV7-2	TRBJ2-1	TRBD1	-	16	CASSLAGGRGHNEQFF	TGTGCCAGCAGCTTAGCTGGGGGTAGGGGGCACAATGAGCAGTTCTTC
TRBV6-2/TRBV6-3	TRBJ2-3	TRBD2	-	18	CASSSGTSGRGSTDTQYF	TGTGCCAGCAGTTCCGGGACTAGCGGGAGAGGTTCGACAGATACGCAGTATTTT
TRBV5-1	TRBJ2-2	-	few	14	CASRKDRNTGELFF	TGCGCCAGCAGAAAGGACAGGAACACCGGGGAGCTGTTTTTT
TRBV4-2	TRBJ2-5	-	-	15	CASSQVGRNQETQYF	TGTGCCAGCAGCCAAGTGGGACGGAACCAAGAGACCCAGTACTTC
TRBV4-1	TRBJ2-4	-	-	13	CASSRTGTHIQYF	TGCGCCAGCAGCCGTACCGGGACGCACATTCAGTACTTC
TRBV11-2	TRBJ2-3	-	few	14	CASSSLGGADTQYF	TGTGCCAGCAGCTCCCTGGGGGGCGCAGATACGCAGTATTTT
TRBV19	TRBJ1-2	-	-	15	CASSPVVLDNYGYTF	TGTGCCAGTAGTCCCGTAGTATTGGATAACTATGGCTACACCTTC
TRBV5-5	TRBJ1-6	-	few	14	CASSFNWVPSPLHF	TGTGCCAGCAGCTTCAACTGGGTTCCCTCACCCCTCCACTTT
TRBV6-5	TRBJ2-3	-	-	14	CASSLAMNTDTQYF	TGTGCCAGCAGTTTGGCGATGAACACAGATACGCAGTATTTT
TRBV7-2	TRBJ2-1	-	few	13	CASSFHSYNEQFF	TGTGCCAGCAGCTTTCACTCCTACAATGAGCAGTTCTTC
TRBV19	TRBJ2-1	TRBD2	-	14	CASSREGQLGEQFF	TGTGCCAGTAGTCGGGAGGGCCAGTTGGGTGAGCAGTTCTTC
TRBV20-1	TRBJ2-3	TRBD2	-	14	CSARLAGLTDTQYF	TGCAGTGCTAGACTAGCGGGGCTCACAGATACGCAGTATTTT
TRBV7-9	TRBJ1-1	-	-	12	CASSLAGEEAFF	TGTGCCAGCAGCTTAGCGGGGGAGGAAGCTTTCTTT
TRBV19	TRBJ1-2	-	once	14	CASSRGRSSYGYTF	TGTGCCAGTAGTAGGGGCAGGAGCTCCTATGGCTACACCTTC
TRBV7-2	TRBJ2-7	TRBD2	few	17	CASSRRLAGAPGDEQYF	TGTGCCAGCAGCCGACGACTAGCGGGGGCCCCGGGGGACGAGCAGTACTTC
TRBV10-3	TRBJ2-7	-	-	15	CAISGPPQGTYEQYF	TGTGCCATCAGTGGGCCCCCACAGGGTACCTACGAGCAGTACTTC
TRBV6-1	TRBJ1-5	-	-	14	CASSFRGFNQPQHF	TGTGCCAGCAGTTTTCGAGGGTTCAATCAGCCCCAGCATTTT
TRBV2	TRBJ1-6	TRBD1	-	16	CASSGTASSYNSPLHF	TGTGCCAGCAGCGGGACAGCGAGCTCCTATAATTCACCCCTCCACTTT
TRBV4-1	TRBJ1-1	TRBD1	-	15	CASSQEGTVGTEAFF	TGCGCCAGCAGCCAAGAAGGGACAGTCGGCACTGAAGCTTTCTTT
TRBV7-2	TRBJ1-1	-	many	15	CASNKVGTLNTEAFF	TGTGCCAGCAACAAAGTTGGGACTCTGAACACTGAAGCTTTCTTT
TRBV7-2	TRBJ2-2	-	-	13	CASTSGYTGELFF	TGTGCCAGCACATCAGGGTACACCGGGGAGCTGTTTTTT
TRBV19	TRBJ2-6	TRBD1	few	18	CASSIKPGQGDGANVLTF	TGTGCCAGTAGTATAAAACCGGGACAGGGGGATGGGGCCAACGTCCTGACTTTC
TRBV27	TRBJ1-2	-	-	14	CASSPLAANYGYTF	TGTGCCAGCAGCCCTTTAGCAGCTAACTATGGCTACACCTTC
TRBV7-9	TRBJ1-6	-	-	14	CASSLVTGPSPLHF	TGTGCCAGCAGCTTAGTCACAGGACCATCACCCCTCCACTTT
TRBV5-1	TRBJ1-1	-	-	14	CASSSTLDVVEAFF	TGCGCCAGCAGCTCCACCCTGGACGTAGTTGAAGCTTTCTTT
TRBV4-1	TRBJ1-6	-	-	16	CASSPGEGSYNSPLHF	TGCGCCAGCAGCCCCGGGGAGGGCTCCTATAATTCACCCCTCCACTTT